One and the same sample provided the 4 T cell receptor beta chains below, sequenced in a study of blood T cell repertoires in COVID-19. Sequenced by immunoSEQ multiplex PCR; TCRdb stores in-frame clones only, minus some. Found here are about 380,000 clones, roughly 84% of them singletons; the top ten hold about 3%. Sequencing was performed on PBMCs or T cells enriched from blood (not recorded which). The receptor source for this set is a woman between 25 and 40 years old who had recovered from COVID-19.

The chain is built from TRBV5-1 and TRBJ1-1; D gene unclear. The germline V gene has CDR1 SGHRS and CDR2 YFSETQ. V lost 4 bases and J 1 base, leaving 8 bases between the germline ends. CDR3 length equals 13 residues. This CDR3 is CASSVRANTEAFF. CDR3 nucleotide sequence: TGCGCCAGCAGCGTAAGAGCGAACACTGAAGCTTTCTTT.

The rearrangement joins TRBV25-1 to TRBJ2-7, with a possible D match to TRBD1 (5 bases). Germline lookup yields CDR1 MGHDK and CDR2 SYGVNS. This CDR3 spans 15 amino acids. V lost 6 bases and J 4 bases, leaving 19 bases between the germline ends. CDR3 amino acids: CASSWVTTETYEQYF. The CDR3 DNA follows: TGTGCCAGCAGCTGGGTTACGACAGAAACTTACGAGCAGTACTTC.

The chain carries TRBV11-3 and TRBJ2-6; TRBD1 is a possible D gene (6 bases). This CDR3 region has 14 residues. V was clipped by 5 bases and J by 11 bases, with 16 bases between them. Germline CDR1 is SGHNT and CDR2 is YENEEA. The CDR3 bases are TGTGCCAGCAGCCAACAGGGACACGGGGACGTCCTGACTTTC. Translation: CASSQQGHGDVLTF. Variable domain in full (rest from reference TRBV11-3 and TRBJ2-6): EAGVVQSPRYKIIEKKQPVAFWCNPISGHNTLYWYLQNLGQGPELLIRYENEEAVDDSQLPKDRFSAERLKGVDSTLKIQPAELGDSAVYLCASSQQGHGDVLTFGAGSRLTVL.

For the CDR3, the DNA is TGTGCCAGCAGACCGGGACTAGCGAAGGAGCAGTTCTTC. It is translated as CASRPGLAKEQFF. The rearrangement uses TRBV2 and TRBJ2-1; 10 bases line up with TRBD2. In germline, CDR1 is SNHLY, CDR2 FYNNEI. The CDR3 runs to 13 residues. V trimming: 6 bases; J trimming: 10 bases; junction bases outside the gene matches: 6. Full variable domain (missing parts from reference TRBV2 and TRBJ2-1): EPEVTQTPSHQVTQMGQEVILRCVPISNHLYFYWYRQILGQKVEFLVSFYNNEISEKSEIFDDQFSVERPDGSNFTLKIRSTKLEDSAMYFCASRPGLAKEQFFGPGTRLTVL.